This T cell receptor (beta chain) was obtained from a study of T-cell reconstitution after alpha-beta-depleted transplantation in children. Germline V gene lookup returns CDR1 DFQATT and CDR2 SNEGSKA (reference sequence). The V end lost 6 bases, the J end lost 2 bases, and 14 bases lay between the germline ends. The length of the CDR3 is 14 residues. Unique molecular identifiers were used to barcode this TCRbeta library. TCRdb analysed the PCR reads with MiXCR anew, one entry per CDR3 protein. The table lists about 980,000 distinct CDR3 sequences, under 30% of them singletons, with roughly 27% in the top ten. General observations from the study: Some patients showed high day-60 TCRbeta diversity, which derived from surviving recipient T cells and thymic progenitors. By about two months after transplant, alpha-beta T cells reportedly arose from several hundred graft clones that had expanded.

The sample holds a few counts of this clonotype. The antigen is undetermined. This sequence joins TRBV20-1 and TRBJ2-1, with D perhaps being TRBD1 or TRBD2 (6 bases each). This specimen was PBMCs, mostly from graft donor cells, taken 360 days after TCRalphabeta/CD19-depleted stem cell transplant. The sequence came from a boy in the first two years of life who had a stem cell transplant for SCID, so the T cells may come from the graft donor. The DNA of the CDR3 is TGCAGTGCCCTCGGGGGCCCCGCCTACAATGAGCAGTTCTTC. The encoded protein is CSALGGPAYNEQFF.